This is a list of T cell receptor beta chains from one sample in a study of T-cell reconstitution after alpha-beta-depleted transplantation in children. MiXCR, applied by TCRdb to the PCR reads, yields one record per CDR3 protein. The data show around 340,000 distinct CDR3 sequences, more than 10% seen once. Sequenced material: PBMCs, taken from the stem cell graft. These receptors were taken from a human donor who donated a stem cell graft to a child with Fanconi anemia. The CDR3 runs from the conserved cysteine through the conserved F or W. A D gene is named only where the DNA matches it firmly. Only some rows state a clone size, as once, few, many or a class for expanded clones.

CDR3 protein	CDR3 DNA	CDR3 length	V gene	D gene	J gene	clone size
CASSQEEGRGPLGEQFF	TGCGCCAGCAGCCAAGAAGAGGGCCGGGGCCCCCTAGGGGAGCAGTTCTTC	17	TRBV4-3	NA	TRBJ2-1	few
CASSQDRGIEQFF	TGTGCCAGCAGCCAAGATCGAGGTATTGAGCAGTTCTTC	13	TRBV4-2	NA	TRBJ2-1	few
CASSTALRDEQFF	TGTGCCAGCAGTACGGCGTTACGGGATGAGCAGTTCTTC	13	TRBV6-6	NA	TRBJ2-1	NA
CASSPTGTGFGYTF	TGTGCCAGCAGTCCTACCGGGACAGGGTTTGGCTACACCTTC	14	TRBV27	TRBD1	TRBJ1-2	NA
CASSAGTGISNQPQHF	TGTGCCAGCAGCGCCGGGACAGGGATTAGCAATCAGCCCCAGCATTTT	16	TRBV6-1	TRBD1	TRBJ1-5	few
CSAAGNTDTQYF	TGCAGCGCCGCAGGGAACACAGATACGCAGTATTTT	12	TRBV29-1	NA	TRBJ2-3	few
CASRNFWRGADEQFF	TGTGCCAGCAGGAATTTTTGGCGGGGGGCCGATGAGCAGTTCTTC	15	TRBV6-2/TRBV6-3	TRBD2	TRBJ2-1	NA
CASSYMGDQPQHF	TGTGCCAGCAGTTACATGGGGGACCAGCCCCAGCATTTT	13	TRBV2	NA	TRBJ1-5	NA
CASQKLGQGGTEAFF	TGCGCCAGCCAAAAACTGGGGCAGGGGGGCACTGAAGCTTTCTTT	15	TRBV5-1	TRBD1	TRBJ1-1	few
CASDGGRNTEAFF	TGTGCCAGCGACGGTGGTCGGAACACTGAAGCTTTCTTT	13	TRBV18	NA	TRBJ1-1	many
CASRGIRHNGNQPQHF	TGTGCCAGCCGGGGAATAAGACATAATGGCAATCAGCCCCAGCATTTT	16	TRBV25-1	NA	TRBJ1-5	NA
CATLLTRNTEAFF	TGTGCCACTTTATTGACAAGGAACACTGAAGCTTTCTTT	13	TRBV6-1	NA	TRBJ1-1	NA
CASRSSPSSTDTQYF	TGCGCCAGCAGATCAAGTCCCTCCAGCACAGATACGCAGTATTTT	15	TRBV5-1	NA	TRBJ2-3	NA
CASSLVVAGGTSSYEQYF	TGTGCCAGCAGCTTAGTAGTAGCGGGGGGAACTAGCTCCTACGAGCAGTACTTC	18	TRBV11-2	TRBD2	TRBJ2-7	many
CASSLVGQGPTNYGYTF	TGCGCCAGCAGCTTAGTGGGACAGGGACCCACTAACTATGGCTACACCTTC	17	TRBV5-1	TRBD1	TRBJ1-2	NA
CASSSSSGPGTEAFF	TGTGCCAGCAGTTCCTCTTCAGGCCCCGGCACTGAAGCTTTCTTT	15	TRBV28	NA	TRBJ1-1	few
CASSYSRAALNTGELFF	TGTGCCAGCAGTTACTCCCGGGCAGCCTTGAACACCGGGGAGCTGTTTTTT	17	TRBV6-5	NA	TRBJ2-2	many
CASPPTSGGPNTGELFF	TGTGCCAGCCCACCAACTAGCGGGGGGCCGAACACCGGGGAGCTGTTTTTT	17	TRBV7-9	TRBD2	TRBJ2-2	NA
CASSAGDGSPLHF	TGTGCCAGCAGTGCAGGGGACGGTTCACCCCTCCACTTT	13	TRBV2	NA	TRBJ1-6	few
CASSLEPVQETQYF	TGTGCCAGCAGCTTAGAGCCAGTTCAAGAGACCCAGTACTTC	14	TRBV11-2	NA	TRBJ2-5	NA
CASSEGLNTEAFF	TGTGCCAGCAGTGAGGGTCTAAACACTGAAGCTTTCTTT	13	TRBV2	NA	TRBJ1-1	many
CSARNPLSTDTQYF	TGCAGTGCTAGAAACCCCCTTAGCACAGATACGCAGTATTTT	14	TRBV20-1	NA	TRBJ2-3	many
CASSIKGYGYTF	TGTGCCAGTAGTATCAAGGGGTATGGCTACACCTTC	12	TRBV19	NA	TRBJ1-2	NA
CASSQVGTSGVSYEQYF	TGTGCCAGCAGCCAAGTCGGGACTAGCGGGGTGAGCTACGAGCAGTACTTC	17	TRBV4-2	TRBD2	TRBJ2-7	few
CASSTSPREALNTEAFF	TGTGCCAGTAGTACCTCCCCCCGGGAGGCCCTGAACACTGAAGCTTTCTTT	17	TRBV19	NA	TRBJ1-1	NA
CASSSGSGELFF	TGTGCCAGCAGTTCGGGGTCCGGGGAGCTGTTTTTT	12	TRBV12-3/TRBV12-4	NA	TRBJ2-2	many
CASSLMGGGAYQETQYF	TGTGCCAGCAGCCTCATGGGGGGAGGGGCGTACCAAGAGACCCAGTACTTC	17	TRBV7-2	TRBD2	TRBJ2-5	NA
CASSLWGPNTGELFF	TGCGCCAGCAGCTTGTGGGGACCAAACACCGGGGAGCTGTTTTTT	15	TRBV5-1	NA	TRBJ2-2	NA
CASSPPGQASYGYTF	TGTGCCAGCAGTCCACCGGGACAGGCCTCCTATGGCTACACCTTC	15	TRBV28	TRBD1	TRBJ1-2	NA
CASSSLLAGGPDTQYF	TGCGCCAGCAGCTCGCTCTTAGCGGGGGGGCCAGATACGCAGTATTTT	16	TRBV5-1	TRBD2	TRBJ2-3	NA
CASSLTLDSVEAFF	TGCGCCAGCAGCTTGACTTTAGACAGCGTTGAAGCTTTCTTT	14	TRBV5-1	NA	TRBJ1-1	many
CASGQLLSGNTIYF	TGTGCCAGCGGACAGCTACTCTCTGGAAACACCATATATTTT	14	TRBV7-2	NA	TRBJ1-3	NA
CASSHNLGQGGDQPQHF	TGTGCCAGCTCACATAACCTTGGACAGGGTGGGGATCAGCCCCAGCATTTT	17	TRBV18	TRBD1	TRBJ1-5	NA
CASSPWSSYNEQFF	TGTGCCAGCAGTCCCTGGAGCTCCTACAATGAGCAGTTCTTC	14	TRBV12-3/TRBV12-4	NA	TRBJ2-1	many
CASSLGVDQPQHF	TGTGCCAGCAGCTTGGGCGTGGACCAGCCCCAGCATTTT	13	TRBV5-6	NA	TRBJ1-5	NA
CSARVLGRRGAPLHF	TGCAGTGCTAGAGTGTTGGGACGGCGAGGTGCACCCCTCCACTTT	15	TRBV20-1	NA	TRBJ1-6	NA
CASSEGPTDTQYF	TGCGCCAGCAGCGAAGGGCCCACAGATACGCAGTATTTT	13	TRBV5-1	NA	TRBJ2-3	many
CASSFRGTGTGGKGYTEAFF	TGTGCCAGCAGTTTTAGGGGTACCGGGACAGGGGGTAAAGGGTACACTGAAGCTTTCTTT	20	TRBV12-3/TRBV12-4	TRBD1	TRBJ1-1	many
CASSLGTGVFYEQYF	TGTGCCAGCAGCTTAGGGACAGGGGTCTTCTACGAGCAGTACTTC	15	TRBV11-2	TRBD1	TRBJ2-7	few
CASSPQGHQDTQYF	TGCGCCAGCAGTCCACAGGGACATCAAGATACGCAGTATTTT	14	TRBV10-1	NA	TRBJ2-3	few
CASSDGLAVSTDTQYF	TGTGCCAGCAGTGACGGACTAGCGGTGAGCACAGATACGCAGTATTTT	16	TRBV25-1	TRBD2	TRBJ2-3	NA